The 7 T cell receptor beta chains reported below all come from one sample, sequenced in a study of blood T cell repertoires in COVID-19 (dated by TCRdb to 2019 to 2021). The method behind the library was the immunoSEQ multiplex PCR assay. In TCRdb, the immuneACCESS table is reduced to in-frame sequences with V and J assigned. These tables do not hold every clone; where another copy was compared, an unresolved V gene accounts for under half, and the others remain unexplained. The sample table holds 220,000 or so clones, of which approximately 90% were seen once. The biggest ten clones account for 0.82% of the sample. The source material was peripheral blood. The receptor source for this set is a man between 60 and 75 years old with COVID-19, enrolled during active disease.

V and J are TRBV19 and TRBJ1-1; 11 bases fit TRBD1. Germline V gives CDR1 LNHDA, CDR2 SQIVND (reference sequence). Unmatched junction bases numbered 7, after V lost 7 bases and J lost 6 bases. The CDR3 covers 14 residues. CDR3 protein: CASNRWDRGSEAFF. The DNA for the CDR3 is TGTGCCAGTAACCGATGGGACAGGGGGTCTGAAGCTTTCTTT.

The chain couples TRBV3-1 (or the pseudogene TRBV3-2) to TRBJ2-5, with 11 bases that match TRBD2. CDR1 and CDR2 (germline): LGHDT, YNNKEL (reference sequence). V shed 5 bases and J 5 bases; nucleotides not matched to a gene: 7. The length of the CDR3 is 15 residues. The CDR3 DNA reads as TGTGCCAGCAGCATTAGCGGGGGGGCCCGGGAGACCCAGTACTTC. It is translated as CASSISGGARETQYF.

The chain combines TRBV4-3 with TRBJ2-2; TRBD2 aligns across 8 bases. V was clipped by 6 bases and J by 5 bases; unmatched bases: 8. Germline V CDR1 and CDR2: LGHNA, YSLEER. The CDR3 covers 15 residues. The CDR3 DNA is TGCGCCAGCAGTCCGGGAGGGCGGCGTACCGGGGAGCTGTTTTTT. It codes for CASSPGGRRTGELFF.

This clone was seen a single time. This chain joins TRBV11-2 and TRBJ1-2, with D tentatively TRBD1 (5 bases). The CDR3 is made up of 16 amino acids. CDR1 and CDR2 (germline): SGHAT, FQNNGV. V lost 5 bases and J 2 bases, leaving 18 bases between the germline ends. The CDR3 is CASSPRGLGLNYGYTF. The CDR3 nucleotides are TGTGCCAGCAGCCCTAGGGGACTGGGGCTGAACTATGGCTACACCTTC.

Comments on this clone: This same CDR3 is encoded by further DNA sequences in the sample. V is TRBV18 and J is TRBJ1-2, with D tentatively TRBD1 (6 bases). V lost 2 bases and J 3 bases, leaving 7 bases between the germline ends. The CDR3 has 13 amino acids. Germline V lookup: CDR1 KGHSH, CDR2 LQKENI. The CDR3 DNA follows: TGTGCCAGCTCACCAGGGGGCGACTATGGCTACACCTTC. It specifies CASSPGGDYGYTF.

V and J are TRBV5-6 and TRBJ1-2, with D unresolved. CDR3 size: 14 residues. Trimming took off 6 bases at V and 8 bases at J, with 20 bases between the two ends. Germline CDR1 is SGHDT and CDR2 is YYEEEE. The CDR3 loop is CASTGRVSMGGYTF. CDR3 nucleotides: TGTGCCAGCACCGGGAGGGTATCAATGGGAGGCTACACCTTC.

The chain has TRBV28 and TRBJ1-1; D remains ambiguous. CDR1 and CDR2 (germline): MDHEN, SYDVKM. V lost 5 bases, J lost 4 bases, and 17 bases lay in between. This CDR3 comprises 15 residues. CDR3 sequence (DNA): TGTGCCAGCAGTGTTATGCGGGGTGCTGGCACTGAAGCTTTCTTT. Amino acid sequence: CASSVMRGAGTEAFF. The variable domain in full, with the rest retrieved from reference TRBV28 and TRBJ1-1, is DVKVTQSSRYLVKRTGEKVFLECVQDMDHENMFWYRQDPGLGLRLIYFSYDVKMKEKGDIPEGYSVSREKKERFSLILESASTNQTSMYLCASSVMRGAGTEAFFGQGTRLTVV.